Listed below are T cell receptor beta chains from one sample, sequenced in a study of blood T cell repertoires in COVID-19. The table came from immunoSEQ multiplex PCR; TCRdb's copy has only in-frame clones and leaves some out. The data contain 210,000 or so clones, approximately 85% of them seen just once; the ten biggest clones take up less than 6.5%. Specimen: peripheral blood. The origin of the receptors is a man aged 45 to 65 with COVID-19, enrolled during active disease. The CDR3 runs from the conserved cysteine through the conserved F or W. The D gene is left open where the match is weak. Rows give clone size only sometimes, using once, few, many, or a class for an expanded clone.

j_call,v_call,clone_size,d_call,cdr3_aa,cdr3_nt
TRBJ1-1,TRBV9,.,TRBD1,CASSGQGPNTEAFF,TGTGCCAGCAGTGGACAGGGGCCGAACACTGAAGCTTTCTTT
TRBJ2-2,TRBV7-6,.,TRBD2,CASSSPLVRGGKANTGELFF,TGTGCCAGCAGCTCCCCCCTGGTGCGGGGGGGCAAAGCGAACACCGGGGAGCTGTTTTTT
TRBJ2-7,TRBV4-3,.,.,CASSQAGIGSYEQYF,TGCGCCAGCAGCCAAGCGGGGATAGGGTCCTACGAGCAGTACTTC
TRBJ1-6,TRBV2,.,TRBD1,CASSDRGREDSPLHF,TGTGCCAGCAGCGACAGGGGGCGAGAGGATTCACCCCTCCACTTT
TRBJ1-1,TRBV9,.,.,CASSGGAAMNTEAFF,TGTGCCAGCAGCGGTGGGGCGGCCATGAACACTGAAGCTTTCTTT
TRBJ1-3,TRBV9,few,.,CASSVGQAISGNTIYF,TGTGCCAGCAGCGTAGGGCAGGCGATCTCTGGAAACACCATATATTTT
TRBJ1-2,TRBV7-9,.,TRBD1,CASSRGTGKLDGYTF,TGTGCCAGCAGCCGAGGGACAGGGAAATTGGATGGCTACACCTTC
TRBJ2-5,TRBV7-9,.,.,CASSLRGAGETQYF,TGTGCCAGCAGCTTACGGGGGGCTGGCGAGACCCAGTACTTC
TRBJ2-7,TRBV28,once,.,CASSFSQAAYEQYF,TGTGCCAGCAGTTTTTCACAGGCAGCCTACGAGCAGTACTTC
TRBJ1-1,TRBV5-1,.,.,CASSLADRNTEAFF,TGCGCCAGCAGCTTGGCCGACAGAAACACTGAAGCTTTCTTT
TRBJ1-5,TRBV7-9,few,TRBD1,CASSQTPEGAFDNQPQHF,TGTGCCAGCAGCCAGACCCCGGAGGGGGCTTTCGACAATCAGCCCCAGCATTTT
TRBJ2-5,TRBV5-4,.,.,CASSSMGRNQETQYF,TGTGCCAGCAGCAGCATGGGGCGGAACCAAGAGACCCAGTACTTC
TRBJ1-2,TRBV6-6,.,.,CASSYSSSGQSGGYTF,TGTGCCAGCAGTTACTCGTCGTCAGGGCAAAGTGGTGGCTACACCTTC
TRBJ1-2,TRBV6-6,.,TRBD1,CASSPSDRSYGYTF,TGTGCCAGCAGTCCTTCGGACAGGTCCTATGGCTACACCTTC
TRBJ2-3,TRBV5-4,.,.,CASSGKEMREFNTDTQYF,TGTGCCAGCAGCGGAAAGGAGATGCGGGAATTCAACACAGATACGCAGTATTTT
TRBJ1-5,TRBV5-3,.,.,CARSPSDGQYSNQPQHF,TGTGCCAGAAGCCCATCAGACGGACAGTATAGCAATCAGCCCCAGCATTTT
TRBJ2-7,TRBV5-4,once,.,CASSFLSREQYF,TGTGCCAGCAGCTTTTTGTCCCGCGAGCAGTACTTC
TRBJ1-2,TRBV6-4,.,.,CASSEDYQGTGGYTF,TGTGCCAGCAGTGAAGATTATCAGGGTACCGGGGGCTACACCTTC
TRBJ2-3,TRBV7-9,once,TRBD2,CASSLVAGGRTDTQYF,TGTGCCAGCAGCTTAGTAGCGGGGGGCCGCACAGATACGCAGTATTTT
TRBJ1-6,TRBV30,.,.,CAWRGAANSPLHF,TGTGCCTGGAGAGGGGCCGCTAATTCACCCCTCCACTTT
TRBJ2-7,TRBV28,few,.,CASSLSDRRRGQQYF,TGTGCCAGCAGTTTATCTGACAGACGACGTGGACAGCAGTACTTC
TRBJ1-1,TRBV30,.,.,CAWSLGHSGNTEAFF,TGTGCCTGGAGTCTGGGTCACAGTGGGAACACTGAAGCTTTCTTT
TRBJ2-7,TRBV5-1,.,.,CASSLELAREQYF,TGCGCCAGCAGCTTGGAACTAGCCCGGGAGCAGTACTTC
TRBJ1-1,TRBV7-3,.,.,CASSSSGSRNTEAFF,TGTGCCAGCAGCTCAAGCGGCTCACGGAACACTGAAGCTTTCTTT